Each of the 25 T cell receptor beta chains below was sequenced from the same sample in a study of T cells in localized non-small cell lung cancer. Profiling relied on immunoSEQ multiplex PCR, and the TCRdb table lists in-frame clones only, not all of them. The sample has fewer than 20,000 clones; more than 70% are singletons. The starting material was peripheral blood, obtained before any cancer treatment. The origin of the receptors is a male donor older than 55 with stage III lung adenocarcinoma.

The chain is built from TRBV18 and TRBJ1-1; perhaps TRBD1 as D (6 bases). This CDR3 region has 14 residues. In germline, CDR1 is KGHSH, CDR2 LQKENI. Trimming stripped 1 base from V and 4 bases from J, with 10 bases between. The DNA for the CDR3 is TGTGCCAGCTCACCACGGAGGGGGGTCACTGAAGCTTTCTTT. Protein sequence: CASSPRRGVTEAFF.

The V gene is TRBV6-4, the J gene TRBJ2-3, with D tentatively TRBD1 or TRBD2 (5 bases each). V dropped 10 bases and J dropped 0 bases, with 14 bases sitting between them. The CDR3 runs 14 residues. Germline CDR1 reads MRHNA; CDR2 reads SNTAGT. DNA for the CDR3: TGTGCCACCAGGGACCATACAAGCACAGATACGCAGTATTTT. Translation gives CATRDHTSTDTQYF.

The chain couples TRBV2 to TRBJ1-2; the D is unclear. V lost 0 bases and J lost 2, with 10 bases in between. This CDR3 is 15 amino acids long. Germline V gene data show CDR1 as SNHLY and CDR2 as FYNNEI. CDR3 DNA sequence: TGTGCCAGCAGTGAAGCGAGCGGGCGAAACTATGGCTACACCTTC. Its translation is CASSEASGRNYGYTF.

The V gene is TRBV5-4, the J gene TRBJ2-1, with a weak D call TRBD2 (6 bases). This CDR3 region has 13 residues. With 3 bases removed from V and 10 bases from J, the gap between germline ends came to 14 bases. Germline V gives CDR1 SGHNT, CDR2 YYREEE (reference sequence). The CDR3 loop is CASSWPSGEEQFF. As DNA, the CDR3 is TGTGCCAGCAGCTGGCCGTCGGGGGAGGAGCAGTTCTTC.

The rearrangement joins TRBV6-1 to TRBJ1-2, with D unclear. The CDR3 is 16 amino acids. The germline CDR1 and CDR2 sequences are MNHNS and SASEGT. The germline V and J ends were trimmed by 0 bases and 5 bases, with 16 bases remaining between them. CDR3 nucleotides: TGTGCCAGCAGTGAAGCCGTGAGGATACTGGAGTATGGCTACACCTTC. Protein product: CASSEAVRILEYGYTF.

The chain is built from TRBV30 and TRBJ2-7; perhaps D is TRBD1 or TRBD2 (6 bases each). Trimming removed 0 bases at V and 1 base at J, with 13 bases between. Germline V gene data show CDR1 as GTSNPN and CDR2 as SVGIG (reference sequence). The CDR3 runs to 15 residues. CDR3 bases: TGTGCCTGGAGTGTAACCGGGGGCCCTTCCTACGAGCAGTACTTC. This codes for CAWSVTGGPSYEQYF. Based on the CDR3 plus reference TRBV30 and TRBJ2-7, the full variable domain is SQTIHQWPATLVQPVGSPLSLECTVEGTSNPNLYWYRQAAGRGLQLLFYSVGIGQISSEVPQNLSASRPQDRQFILSSKKLLLSDSGFYLCAWSVTGGPSYEQYFGPGTRLTVT.

The genes are TRBV5-1 and TRBJ2-3; tentatively, D is TRBD1 or TRBD2 (7 bases each). Trimming removed 5 bases at V and 2 bases at J, with 21 bases between. The CDR3 contains 17 residues. In germline, CDR1 is SGHRS, CDR2 YFSETQ. The CDR3 sequence: CASSLNQGGALTDTQYF. The CDR3 nucleotides are TGCGCCAGCAGTCTTAACCAGGGGGGGGCCCTCACAGATACGCAGTATTTT. Full variable domain (missing parts from reference TRBV5-1 and TRBJ2-3): KAGVTQTPRYLIKTRGQQVTLSCSPISGHRSVSWYQQTPGQGLQFLFEYFSETQRNKGNFPGRFSGRQFSNSRSEMNVSTLELGDSALYLCASSLNQGGALTDTQYFGPGTRLTVL.

This chain uses TRBV27 with TRBJ1-2; D call uncertain. V was cut by 6 bases and J by 5 bases, with 13 bases left in between. The germline V gene has CDR1 MNHEY and CDR2 SMNVEV (reference sequence). CDR3 length equals 13 residues. The CDR3 reads CASRDPGEYGYTF. CDR3 DNA sequence: TGTGCCAGCAGGGACCCCGGGGAATATGGCTACACCTTC.

The chain recombines TRBV10-3 with TRBJ1-1, with D possibly TRBD1 on 5 matching bases. Germline V gene data show CDR1 as ENHRY and CDR2 as SYGVKD. The CDR3 spans 17 residues. Trimming shortened V by 4 bases and J by 4 bases, and 22 bases separated the two germline ends. The CDR3 sequence is CAISVVVIPAGFTEAFF. CDR3 coding DNA: TGTGCCATCAGTGTTGTGGTCATCCCCGCAGGGTTCACTGAAGCTTTCTTT.

The chain employs TRBV6-1 and TRBJ2-7; D unclear. This CDR3 has 12 amino acids. V lost 5 bases to trimming and J lost 3 bases, with 8 bases between them. Germline V gives CDR1 MNHNS, CDR2 SASEGT. CDR3 nucleotide sequence: TGTGCCAGCAGTCGAAGTGACTACGAGCAGTACTTC. This sequence encodes CASSRSDYEQYF.

CDR3 nucleotides: TGTGCCAGCAGCTCCTATCAGGGGGATCTCTATGGCTACACCTTC. Amino acid sequence: CASSSYQGDLYGYTF. The chain is built from TRBV7-2 and TRBJ1-2; 7 bases match TRBD1. The CDR3 totals 15 residues. The germline V gene encodes CDR1 SGHTA and CDR2 FQGNSA. V lost 4 bases, J lost 4 bases, and 9 bases stayed unmatched.

The rearrangement links TRBV27 to TRBJ2-2; TRBD1 agrees at 9 bases. This CDR3 is built from 16 residues. The V and J ends lost 9 bases and 6 bases, in that order; junction bases with no gene match: 14. Germline CDR1 and CDR2: MNHEY and SMNVEV (reference sequence). The CDR3 sequence is CASKQGAAGWPGELFF. The CDR3 DNA follows: TGTGCCAGTAAACAGGGGGCGGCTGGTTGGCCCGGGGAGCTGTTTTTT.

The chain is built from TRBV2 and TRBJ1-5; 7 bases align to TRBD1. In germline, CDR1 is SNHLY, CDR2 FYNNEI. V lost 4 bases, J lost 4 bases, and 4 bases stayed unmatched. The length of the CDR3 is 14 residues. The DNA for the CDR3 is TGTGCCAGCAGTGGACAGGGTGGGAATCAGCCCCAGCATTTT. Residues: CASSGQGGNQPQHF.

The chain is built from TRBV6-1 and TRBJ2-3, with TRBD1 matching over 9 bases. V gave up 6 bases and J gave up 8 bases; unmatched junction bases: 0. The CDR3 runs 11 residues. CDR1 is MNHNS, CDR2 SASEGT, per germline. The CDR3 bases are TGTGCCAGCAGGGGACAGGGTACGCAGTATTTT. Translating it yields CASRGQGTQYF.

This chain links TRBV14 with TRBJ2-3, with unresolved D. Germline CDR1 and CDR2: SGHDN and FVKESK. The ends were cut back, 0 bases at V and 5 bases at J, with 6 bases in the middle. CDR3 size: 13 residues. CDR3 amino acids: CASSQESGDTQYF. The CDR3 DNA is TGTGCCAGCAGCCAAGAATCCGGAGATACGCAGTATTTT.

The genes are TRBV6-1 and TRBJ2-2, with D tentatively TRBD2 (6 bases). Germline V gene lookup returns CDR1 MNHNS and CDR2 SASEGT. V shed 8 bases and J shed 8 bases, with 9 bases lying between them. The CDR3 covers 11 residues. The CDR3 DNA sequence: TGTGCCAGCGCTGGGAGGGGGGAGCTGTTTTTT. Translating gives CASAGRGELFF.

The chain recombines TRBV6-6 with TRBJ1-6; tentatively, D is TRBD1 (5 bases). Germline V gene sequence: CDR1 MNHNY, CDR2 SVGAGI (reference sequence). V gave up 2 bases and J gave up 9 bases, with 8 bases separating them. The CDR3 loop spans 13 amino acids. The chain's CDR3 is CASSYPGSSPLHF. CDR3 sequence (DNA): TGTGCCAGCAGTTACCCAGGGAGTTCACCCCTCCACTTT.

The chain is built from TRBV19 and TRBJ2-4, with a tentative D call TRBD1 (6 bases). Looked up from germline, CDR1 is LNHDA and CDR2 is SQIVND (reference sequence). The ends were cut back, 3 bases at V and 0 bases at J, with 15 bases in the middle. The CDR3 is 17 amino acids. CDR3 sequence (DNA): TGTGCCAGTAGTATCAGAACAGGGCGCCTAGCCAAAAACATTCAGTACTTC. This codes for CASSIRTGRLAKNIQYF. The full variable domain, with the rest looked up from reference TRBV19 and TRBJ2-4, is DGGITQSPKYLFRKEGQNVTLSCEQNLNHDAMYWYRQDPGQGLRLIYYSQIVNDFQKGDIAEGYSVSREKKESFPLTVTSAQKNPTAFYLCASSIRTGRLAKNIQYFGAGTRLSVL.

This chain connects TRBV28 to TRBJ1-2; D unresolved. This CDR3 is built from 12 residues. The ends were cut back, 2 bases at V and 5 bases at J, with 6 bases in the middle. Germline CDR1 is MDHEN and CDR2 is SYDVKM. The CDR3 coding sequence is TGTGCCAGCAGTTTAGGTACTTATGGCTACACCTTC. Its translation: CASSLGTYGYTF.

The V and J genes are TRBV6-1 and TRBJ2-7; the D gene is possibly TRBD1 (5 bases). The CDR3 is 11 residues long. Between the trimmed V and J ends, which lost 8 bases and 2 bases, there was a span of 7 bases. From germline, CDR1 is MNHNS and CDR2 SASEGT. The CDR3 DNA reads TGTGCCAGCGGCAGGGCCTACGAGCAGTACTTC. Translating it yields CASGRAYEQYF.

The chain couples TRBV19 to TRBJ1-2; D gene unclear. This CDR3 is 14 amino acids long. V lost 6 bases and J lost 5, with 16 bases in between. The V gene's germline CDR1 is LNHDA and CDR2 SQIVND (reference sequence). The CDR3 sequence is CASRALTAEYGYTF. Here the CDR3 DNA reads TGTGCCAGTAGAGCGCTCACAGCGGAATATGGCTACACCTTC.

The V gene is TRBV29-1, the J gene TRBJ2-1; 9 positions agree with TRBD2. The CDR3 sequence is 16 residues long. Per the germline V gene, CDR1 is SQVTM and CDR2 is ANQGSEA. V lost 4 bases to trimming and J lost 3 bases; unmatched junction nucleotides: 10. The DNA for the CDR3 is TGCAGCGTTGGGCAGGGCGGGACTAGCAGCTACAATGAGCAGTTCTTC. This codes for CSVGQGGTSSYNEQFF.

This chain's CDR3 is CASSLVQGGYTF. The DNA of the CDR3 is TGTGCCAGCAGCTTAGTGCAGGGTGGCTACACCTTC. This rearrangement joins TRBV7-8 to TRBJ1-2, with D tentatively TRBD1 (5 bases). The V end lost 1 base, the J end lost 7 bases, and 7 bases lay between the germline ends. CDR3 size: 12 residues. The germline CDR1 and CDR2 sequences are SGHVS and FQNEAQ.

The V call is TRBV7-8, the J call TRBJ1-1; no clear D. This CDR3 spans 12 amino acids. Trimming pared 4 bases from V and 4 bases from J, leaving 7 bases between. In germline, CDR1 is SGHVS, CDR2 FQNEAQ. DNA of the CDR3: TGTGCCAGCAGCTATAGCCGCACTGAAGCTTTCTTT. Its translation is CASSYSRTEAFF.

V gene TRBV7-9 combines with J gene TRBJ1-5; the D gene is possibly TRBD1 (5 bases). Trimming stripped 5 bases from V and 7 bases from J, with 9 bases between. Germline values: CDR1 SEHNR, CDR2 FQNEAQ (reference sequence). This CDR3 contains 12 residues. The CDR3 region has the DNA TGTGCCAGCAGCCCCGGGACCCAGCCCCAGCATTTT. Translation gives CASSPGTQPQHF.